This TCR beta chain was profiled in a study of CXCR3-negative and CXCR3-positive naive CD8 T cells. For the study at large: The study obtained around 150 million TRB reads, about 1.5 +/- 0.3 million per library. Study-level points and caveats: Compared with CXCR3-negative naive cells, CXCR3-positive naive cells showed more hydrophobic TRB CDR3s.

The CDR3 covers 15 residues. The germline V gene has CDR1 LNHNV and CDR2 YYDKDF (reference sequence). UMI labels and 5' RACE were used to prepare the TRB cDNA libraries. No DNA is given; TCRdb re-called the 5' RACE reads and lists each CDR3 protein once. The clone table shows 55,000 to 70,000 distinct CDR3 sequences, with the ten largest holding about 0.57%. A word on this clonotype: Its antigen remains unknown.

The TCR sequence derives from a human donor in good health. Some clones in this sample may be carry-over from other donors' samples. Sequenced sample: naive CXCR3+ CD8+ T cells from blood. The sample's subset: CD45RO-CCR7+CD27+CD95- naive CD8+ T cells expressing CXCR3 (TNR3+). This rearrangement joins TRBV15 to TRBJ2-2; TCRdb lists TRBD1, though no DNA is available to test this call. Here the CDR3 reads CATSSDREPTGELFF.